This entry lists 23 T cell receptor beta chains sequenced from one sample in a study of blood T cell repertoires in COVID-19. Produced via immunoSEQ multiplex PCR; TCRdb's table is partial and in-frame only. The sample lists around 300,000 clones, 88% occurring once. The source material was PBMCs or T cells enriched from blood (not recorded which). All receptors come from a woman between 50 and 59 years old who had recovered from COVID-19.

The chain has TRBV27 and TRBJ2-1, with a weak D call TRBD2 (6 bases). V lost 5 bases and J 0 bases, leaving 11 bases between the germline ends. Germline CDR1 and CDR2: MNHEY and SMNVEV (reference sequence). This CDR3 contains 15 residues. The CDR3 DNA reads as TGTGCCAGCAGTCGTTCGGGACTCTCCTACAATGAGCAGTTCTTC. It encodes CASSRSGLSYNEQFF.

The chain recombines TRBV11-3 with TRBJ2-1; 12 nucleotides align to TRBD2. V shed 4 bases and J 7 bases; nucleotides not matched to a gene: 5. CDR1 is SGHNT, CDR2 YENEEA, per germline. This CDR3 comprises 15 residues. The CDR3: CASSSGLAGKNEQFF. CDR3 nucleotide sequence: TGTGCCAGCAGCTCCGGACTAGCGGGAAAAAATGAGCAGTTCTTC.

The chain has TRBV19 and TRBJ1-4; TRBD1 is a possible D gene (5 bases). The CDR3 runs to 12 residues. Trimming took 9 bases from V and 4 from J, leaving 9 bases between them. The germline V gene encodes CDR1 LNHDA and CDR2 SQIVND (reference sequence). CDR3 sequence reads: CASRTSNEKLFF. In DNA form, the CDR3 reads TGTGCCAGCCGGACAAGTAATGAAAAACTGTTTTTT.

The chain employs TRBV4-3 and TRBJ1-2, with unresolved D. CDR3 length: 13 amino acids. V was pared by 3 bases and J by 8 bases, with 13 bases between. Germline loops: CDR1 LGHNA, CDR2 YSLEER. The CDR3 reads CASSQAGNLGYTF. Here the CDR3 DNA reads TGCGCCAGCAGCCAGGCCGGGAACTTAGGCTACACCTTC.

The rearrangement links TRBV19 to TRBJ2-5; D is perhaps TRBD1 (6 bases). The CDR3 sequence is 16 residues long. Trimming pared 5 bases from V and 1 base from J, leaving 17 bases between. The germline V gene has CDR1 LNHDA and CDR2 SQIVND (reference sequence). The CDR3: CASSPGTPTVQETQYF. The CDR3 coding sequence is TGTGCCAGTAGTCCGGGGACACCGACGGTCCAAGAGACCCAGTACTTC.

This chain joins TRBV2 and TRBJ2-5; a weak D match, TRBD2 (6 bases). Trimming stripped 8 bases from V and 3 bases from J, with 19 bases between. CDR1 is SNHLY and CDR2 is FYNNEI in the germline V gene. The CDR3 spans 15 residues. CDR3 protein: CASGASETLKETQYF. DNA of the CDR3: TGTGCCAGCGGGGCTAGCGAGACACTCAAAGAGACCCAGTACTTC. Full variable domain (rest looked up from reference TRBV2 and TRBJ2-5): EPEVTQTPSHQVTQMGQEVILRCVPISNHLYFYWYRQILGQKVEFLVSFYNNEISEKSEIFDDQFSVERPDGSNFTLKIRSTKLEDSAMYFCASGASETLKETQYFGPGTRLLVL.

This rearrangement joins TRBV19 to TRBJ2-2; tentative D call: TRBD2 (6 bases). The CDR3 is made up of 13 amino acids. V gave up 8 bases and J gave up 7 bases, with 14 bases separating them. The V gene's germline CDR1 is LNHDA and CDR2 SQIVND (reference sequence). CDR3 in DNA: TGTGCCAGTCGCAGGCGGGGTGGCGGGGAGCTGTTTTTT. Its protein product is CASRRRGGGELFF. Variable domain in full (rest from reference TRBV19 and TRBJ2-2): DGGITQSPKYLFRKEGQNVTLSCEQNLNHDAMYWYRQDPGQGLRLIYYSQIVNDFQKGDIAEGYSVSREKKESFPLTVTSAQKNPTAFYLCASRRRGGGELFFGEGSRLTVL.

The chain links TRBV7-9 to TRBJ2-5; 10 bases map to TRBD2. The CDR3 extends over 17 amino acids. The germline V gene encodes CDR1 SEHNR and CDR2 FQNEAQ (reference sequence). V trimming: 2 bases; J trimming: 5 bases; junction bases outside the gene matches: 11. The CDR3 DNA reads as TGTGCCAGCAGCTTATTGGGGGCACTAGCGGGATGGGAGACCCAGTACTTC. Translation gives CASSLLGALAGWETQYF.

This clone was seen only once. The chain couples TRBV7-3 to TRBJ2-2; D is perhaps TRBD1 (6 bases). Trimming pared 2 bases from V and 0 bases from J, leaving 16 bases between. This CDR3 contains 18 residues. Germline CDR1 reads SGHTA; CDR2 reads FQGTGA. CDR3 residues: CASSLGLGASTNTGELFF. For the CDR3, the DNA is TGTGCCAGCAGCTTAGGGCTGGGGGCTAGTACGAACACCGGGGAGCTGTTTTTT.

This chain joins TRBV15 and TRBJ1-5; a possible D gene is TRBD1 (6 bases). This CDR3 is 16 amino acids long. Germline V gives CDR1 LNHNV, CDR2 YYDKDF (reference sequence). V was shortened by 0 bases and J by 0 bases, with 9 bases between the two germline ends. The CDR3 is CATSRDARGSNQPQHF. DNA of the CDR3: TGTGCCACCAGCAGAGATGCCAGGGGTAGCAATCAGCCCCAGCATTTT.

The CDR3 DNA sequence: TGTGCCAGCAGTCTACCCGGGACTAGCGGATACCGCTCCTACAATGAGCAGTTCTTC. Residues: CASSLPGTSGYRSYNEQFF. The rearrangement links TRBV28 to TRBJ2-1, with 11 bases aligning to TRBD2. CDR1 and CDR2 from the germline V gene are MDHEN and SYDVKM. V lost 5 bases, J lost 0 bases, and 12 bases stayed unmatched. The CDR3 length is 19 residues.

V gene TRBV6-4 combines with J gene TRBJ2-3; D uncertain. Germline CDR1 is MRHNA and CDR2 is SNTAGT. The ends were cut back, 2 bases at V and 2 bases at J, with 5 bases in the middle. The CDR3 has 13 amino acids. The CDR3 protein is CASSDTYTDTQYF. The CDR3 DNA follows: TGTGCCAGCAGTGACACATACACAGATACGCAGTATTTT.

This clone was picked up a small number of times. This sequence joins TRBV19 and TRBJ2-7; TRBD2 agrees at 9 bases. Germline CDR1 is LNHDA and CDR2 is SQIVND (reference sequence). V lost 1 base to trimming and J lost 3 bases; unmatched junction nucleotides: 4. The CDR3 has 15 residues. CDR3 DNA: TGTGCCAGTAGTATAGCCACTAGCGGGCTCTACGAGCAGTACTTC. This sequence encodes CASSIATSGLYEQYF.

The J gene is TRBJ1-1, the V gene TRBV30; 7 bases are a match to TRBD1. The trim removed 4 bases at V and 6 bases at J, leaving 5 bases unmatched. Germline V CDR1 and CDR2: GTSNPN, SVGIG (reference sequence). The CDR3 has 12 amino acids. Written as DNA, the CDR3 is TGTGCCTGGAAGACAGGGCGCGCTGAAGCTTTCTTT. Translated, it gives CAWKTGRAEAFF.

This clone was observed once. The chain employs TRBV5-1 and TRBJ2-3; 11 bases are shared with TRBD2. Germline V CDR1 and CDR2: SGHRS, YFSETQ. V shed 4 bases, J shed 3 bases, and the junction held 7 bases outside the gene matches. This CDR3 region has 16 residues. CDR3 sequence reads: CASSRRLAGMTDTQYF. Written as DNA, the CDR3 is TGCGCCAGCAGCAGACGACTAGCGGGAATGACAGATACGCAGTATTTT.

The rearrangement uses TRBV27 and TRBJ2-1; D uncertain. The CDR3 runs to 15 residues. V dropped 3 bases and J dropped 4 bases, with 13 bases sitting between them. Germline CDR1 is MNHEY and CDR2 is SMNVEV (reference sequence). CDR3 DNA: TGTGCCAGCAGTTTTATGTCAGAAAGATACAATGAGCAGTTCTTC. Translated, it gives CASSFMSERYNEQFF.

Note on this clone: The same CDR3 also results from other DNA sequences found in this sample. The rearrangement uses TRBV18 and TRBJ2-1; D might be TRBD2 (5 bases). V dropped 1 base and J dropped 4 bases, with 11 bases sitting between them. CDR3 size: 15 residues. Germline CDR1 KGHSH, CDR2 LQKENI. The CDR3: CASSPLAGEYNEQFF. The DNA for the CDR3 is TGTGCCAGCTCACCACTTGCGGGTGAATACAATGAGCAGTTCTTC.

V gene TRBV5-4 combines with J gene TRBJ2-7; a possible D gene is TRBD1 (6 bases). This CDR3 has 14 residues. Trimming removed 4 bases at V and 4 bases at J, with 15 bases between. The germline V gene encodes CDR1 SGHNT and CDR2 YYREEE (reference sequence). The CDR3 DNA sequence: TGTGCCAGCAGCCCCGGGACAAAGGCTTACGAGCAGTACTTC. Translating it yields CASSPGTKAYEQYF.

The chain carries TRBV29-1 and TRBJ2-5; the D gene is possibly TRBD2 (5 bases). The CDR3 spans 13 residues. Trimming left V 3 bases short and J 1 base short, with 9 bases between. Germline-derived CDR1 and CDR2 are SQVTM and ANQGSEA. The CDR3 reads CSVERVLQETQYF. The CDR3 DNA reads TGCAGCGTTGAGAGGGTGCTCCAAGAGACCCAGTACTTC.

CDR3 in DNA: TGTGCCAGCAGCCCCCAGTCAGATACGCAGTATTTT. Translated: CASSPQSDTQYF. This chain uses TRBV9 with TRBJ2-3, with no clear D. Deletions cut 4 bases from V and 4 bases from J, with 7 bases between. The CDR3 spans 12 residues. Germline V lookup: CDR1 SGDLS, CDR2 YYNGEE.

The chain joins TRBV11-3 to TRBJ2-5; 8 bases agree with TRBD2. The trim removed 5 bases at V and 5 bases at J, leaving 16 bases unmatched. Germline V gene data show CDR1 as SGHNT and CDR2 as YENEEA. The CDR3 is 17 amino acids. The CDR3 sequence is CASSARPPSGRGETQYF. The CDR3 DNA reads TGTGCCAGCAGCGCCCGCCCACCGAGCGGGAGAGGCGAGACCCAGTACTTC. The variable domain in full, completed from reference TRBV11-3 and TRBJ2-5, reads EAGVVQSPRYKIIEKKQPVAFWCNPISGHNTLYWYLQNLGQGPELLIRYENEEAVDDSQLPKDRFSAERLKGVDSTLKIQPAELGDSAVYLCASSARPPSGRGETQYFGPGTRLLVL.

J is TRBJ2-3 and V is TRBV6-2 or TRBV6-3; possibly TRBD1 for D (5 bases). The CDR3 consists of 12 residues. The V end lost 5 bases, the J end lost 5 bases, and 8 bases lay between the germline ends. In germline, CDR1 is MNHEY, CDR2 SVGEGT. This CDR3 reads CASSATGDTQYF. In DNA form, the CDR3 reads TGTGCCAGCAGTGCTACAGGAGATACGCAGTATTTT.

This clone has only a few counts. The V call is TRBV28, the J call TRBJ1-2; TRBD1 agrees at 7 bases. Germline CDR1 and CDR2: MDHEN and SYDVKM. The CDR3 runs 13 residues. V was pared by 7 bases and J by 7 bases, with 9 bases of the junction left unmatched. The CDR3 sequence: CASTRQGRSGYTF. CDR3 coding DNA: TGTGCCAGCACCCGACAGGGAAGGAGTGGCTACACCTTC.